Here is one TCR beta chain with its context. As yet, its antigen is unknown. TCRdb used MiXCR to reprocess the reads, holding one entry per CDR3 protein. The table records around 100,000 distinct CDR3 sequences, about 40% of them present only once. The data originate from a study of T cell repertoires in cytomegalovirus infection. As for the study in general: As its CMV epitopes, the study selected recently identified HLA-C-restricted and well-studied HLA-B-restricted targets. CMV infection together with matching HLA type was indicated by public TCR beta signatures. Study results and limitations: CMV-specific HLA-C-restricted TCR beta clonotypes dominated the ex vivo response. Totalled public TCR beta family frequency picked out people who carried CMV plus the relevant HLA.

Looked up from germline, CDR1 is MNHEY and CDR2 is SMNVEV (reference sequence). With V trimmed by 5 bases and J by 2 bases, 8 bases remained unmatched. This CDR3 is 15 amino acids long. The gene calls are TRBV27 and TRBJ2-7; 8 bases agree with TRBD2. The sample was CD8+ T cells from cultured PBMCs, taken from culture after CMV antigen stimulation. The TCR comes from a human donor in good health (CMV status not recorded). Some clones in this sample may be carry-over from other donors' samples. CDR3: CASSPRGSGAYEQYF. DNA of the CDR3: TGTGCCAGCAGTCCCAGGGGTAGCGGGGCCTACGAGCAGTACTTC.